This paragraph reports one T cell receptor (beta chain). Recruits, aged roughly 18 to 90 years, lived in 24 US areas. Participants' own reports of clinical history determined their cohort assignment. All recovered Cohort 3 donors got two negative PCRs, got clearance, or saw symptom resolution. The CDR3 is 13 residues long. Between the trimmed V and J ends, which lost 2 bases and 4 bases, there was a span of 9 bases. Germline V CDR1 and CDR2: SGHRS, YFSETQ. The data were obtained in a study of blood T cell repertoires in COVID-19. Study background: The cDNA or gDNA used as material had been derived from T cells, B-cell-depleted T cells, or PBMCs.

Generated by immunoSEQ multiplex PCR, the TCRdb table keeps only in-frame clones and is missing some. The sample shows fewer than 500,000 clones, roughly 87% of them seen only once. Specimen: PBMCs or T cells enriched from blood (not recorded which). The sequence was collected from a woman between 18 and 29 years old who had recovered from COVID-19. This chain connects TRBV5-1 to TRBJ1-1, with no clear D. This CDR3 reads CASSFSGSTEAFF. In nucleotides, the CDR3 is TGCGCCAGCAGCTTCAGCGGCAGCACTGAAGCTTTCTTT.